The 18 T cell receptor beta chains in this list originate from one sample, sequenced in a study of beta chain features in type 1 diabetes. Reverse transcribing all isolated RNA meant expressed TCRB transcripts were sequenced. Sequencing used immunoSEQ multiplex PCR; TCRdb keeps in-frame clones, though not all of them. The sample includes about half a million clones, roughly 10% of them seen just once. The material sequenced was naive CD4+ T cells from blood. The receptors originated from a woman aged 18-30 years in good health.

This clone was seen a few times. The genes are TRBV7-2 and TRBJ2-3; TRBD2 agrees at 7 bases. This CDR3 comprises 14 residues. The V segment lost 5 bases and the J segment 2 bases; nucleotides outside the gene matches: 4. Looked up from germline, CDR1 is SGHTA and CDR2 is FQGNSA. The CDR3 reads CASSASGNTDTQYF. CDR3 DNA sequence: TGTGCCAGCAGCGCGAGCGGGAACACAGATACGCAGTATTTT. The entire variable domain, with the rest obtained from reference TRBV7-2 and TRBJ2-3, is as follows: GAGVSQSPSNKVTEKGKDVELRCDPISGHTALYWYRQSLGQGLEFLIYFQGNSAPDKSGLPSDRFSAERTGGSVSTLTIQRTQQEDSAVYLCASSASGNTDTQYFGPGTRLTVL.

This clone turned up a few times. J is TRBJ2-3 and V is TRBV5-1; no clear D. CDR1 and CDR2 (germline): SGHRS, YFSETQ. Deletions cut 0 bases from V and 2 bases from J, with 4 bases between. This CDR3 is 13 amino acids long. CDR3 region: CASSLGYTDTQYF. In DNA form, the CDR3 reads TGCGCCAGCAGCTTGGGCTACACAGATACGCAGTATTTT.

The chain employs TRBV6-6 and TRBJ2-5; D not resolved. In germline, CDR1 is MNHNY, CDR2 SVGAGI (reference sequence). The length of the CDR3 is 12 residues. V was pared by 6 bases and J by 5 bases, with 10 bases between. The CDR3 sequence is CASRVRRETQYF. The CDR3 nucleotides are TGTGCCAGCAGGGTACGACGCGAGACCCAGTACTTC.

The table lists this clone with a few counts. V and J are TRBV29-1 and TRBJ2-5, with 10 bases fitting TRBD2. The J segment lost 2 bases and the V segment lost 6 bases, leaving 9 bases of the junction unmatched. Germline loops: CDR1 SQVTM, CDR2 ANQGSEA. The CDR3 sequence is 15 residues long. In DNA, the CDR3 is TGCAGCGTGAAGACTAGCGGGCGGGGACAAGAGACCCAGTACTTC. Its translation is CSVKTSGRGQETQYF. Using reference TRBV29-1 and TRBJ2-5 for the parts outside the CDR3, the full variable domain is SAVISQKPSRDICQRGTSLTIQCQVDSQVTMMFWYRQQPGQSLTLIATANQGSEATYESGFVIDKFPISRPNLTFSTLTVSNMSPEDSSIYLCSVKTSGRGQETQYFGPGTRLLVL.

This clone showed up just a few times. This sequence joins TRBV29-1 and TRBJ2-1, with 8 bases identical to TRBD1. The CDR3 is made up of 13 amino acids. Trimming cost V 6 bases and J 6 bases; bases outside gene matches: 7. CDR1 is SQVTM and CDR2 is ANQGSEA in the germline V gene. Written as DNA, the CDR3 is TGCAGCGTGTCCGGGACAGGCTTCAATGAGCAGTTCTTC. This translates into CSVSGTGFNEQFF.

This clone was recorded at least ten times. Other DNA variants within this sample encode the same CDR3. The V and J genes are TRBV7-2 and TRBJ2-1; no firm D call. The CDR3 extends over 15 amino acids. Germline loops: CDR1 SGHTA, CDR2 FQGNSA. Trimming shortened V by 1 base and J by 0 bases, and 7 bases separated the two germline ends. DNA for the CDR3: TGTGCCAGCAGCTTAGAGGCTAGCTCCTACAATGAGCAGTTCTTC. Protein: CASSLEASSYNEQFF. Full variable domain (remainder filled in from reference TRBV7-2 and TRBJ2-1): GAGVSQSPSNKVTEKGKDVELRCDPISGHTALYWYRQSLGQGLEFLIYFQGNSAPDKSGLPSDRFSAERTGGSVSTLTIQRTQQEDSAVYLCASSLEASSYNEQFFGPGTRLTVL.

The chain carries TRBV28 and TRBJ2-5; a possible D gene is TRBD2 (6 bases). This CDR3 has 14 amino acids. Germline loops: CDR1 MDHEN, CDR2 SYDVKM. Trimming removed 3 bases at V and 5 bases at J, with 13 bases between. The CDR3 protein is CASSFGGVRETQYF. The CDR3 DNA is TGTGCCAGCAGTTTCGGGGGAGTCCGGGAGACCCAGTACTTC.

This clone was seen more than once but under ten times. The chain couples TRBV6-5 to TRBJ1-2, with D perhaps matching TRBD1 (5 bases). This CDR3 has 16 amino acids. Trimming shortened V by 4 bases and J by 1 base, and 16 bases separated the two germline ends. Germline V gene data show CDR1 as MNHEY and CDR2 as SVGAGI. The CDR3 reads CASSSAREQDNYGYTF. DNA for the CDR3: TGTGCCAGCAGTTCGGCCCGAGAACAGGATAACTATGGCTACACCTTC.

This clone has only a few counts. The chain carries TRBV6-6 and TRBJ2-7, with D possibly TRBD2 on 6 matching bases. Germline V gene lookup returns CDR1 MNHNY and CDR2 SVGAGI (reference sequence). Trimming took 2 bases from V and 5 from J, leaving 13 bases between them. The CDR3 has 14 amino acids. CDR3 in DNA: TGTGCCAGCAGTTACGGGGCGGGAAGCGACGAGCAGTACTTC. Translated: CASSYGAGSDEQYF.

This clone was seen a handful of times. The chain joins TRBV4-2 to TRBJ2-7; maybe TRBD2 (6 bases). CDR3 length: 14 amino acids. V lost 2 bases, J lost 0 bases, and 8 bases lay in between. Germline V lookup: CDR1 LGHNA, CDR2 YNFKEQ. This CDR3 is CASSQIGSSYEQYF. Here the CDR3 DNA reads TGTGCCAGCAGCCAAATCGGGAGCTCCTACGAGCAGTACTTC.

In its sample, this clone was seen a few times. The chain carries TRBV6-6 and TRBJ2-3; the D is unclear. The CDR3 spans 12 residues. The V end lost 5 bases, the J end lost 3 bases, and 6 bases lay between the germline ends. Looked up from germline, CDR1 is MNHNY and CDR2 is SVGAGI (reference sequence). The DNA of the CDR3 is TGTGCCAGCAGTCGCTATACAGATACGCAGTATTTT. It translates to CASSRYTDTQYF.

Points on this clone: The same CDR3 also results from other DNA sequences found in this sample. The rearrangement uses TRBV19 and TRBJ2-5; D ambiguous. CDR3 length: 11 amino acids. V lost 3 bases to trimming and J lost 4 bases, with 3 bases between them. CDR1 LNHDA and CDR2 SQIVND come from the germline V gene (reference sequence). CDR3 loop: CASSMGETQYF. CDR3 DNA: TGTGCCAGTAGTATGGGAGAGACCCAGTACTTC.

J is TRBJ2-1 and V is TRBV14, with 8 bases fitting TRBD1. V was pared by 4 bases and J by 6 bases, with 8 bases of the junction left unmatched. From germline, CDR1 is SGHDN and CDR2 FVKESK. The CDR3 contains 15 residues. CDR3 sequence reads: CASSPVWTGSNEQFF. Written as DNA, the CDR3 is TGTGCCAGCAGCCCAGTCTGGACAGGGTCCAATGAGCAGTTCTTC.

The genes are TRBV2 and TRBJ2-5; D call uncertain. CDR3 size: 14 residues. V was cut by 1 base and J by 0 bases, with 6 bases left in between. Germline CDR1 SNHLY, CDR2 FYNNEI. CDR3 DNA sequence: TGTGCCAGCAGTGAAGTTTTGTACCAAGAGACCCAGTACTTC. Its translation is CASSEVLYQETQYF.

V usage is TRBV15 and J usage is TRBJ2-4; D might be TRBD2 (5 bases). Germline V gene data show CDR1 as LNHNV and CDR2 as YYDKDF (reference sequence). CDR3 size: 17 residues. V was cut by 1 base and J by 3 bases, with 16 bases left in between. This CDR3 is CATSRAGISPNKNIQYF. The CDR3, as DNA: TGTGCCACCAGCAGAGCCGGGATATCACCAAACAAAAACATTCAGTACTTC. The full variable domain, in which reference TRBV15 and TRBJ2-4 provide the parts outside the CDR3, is DAMVIQNPRYQVTQFGKPVTLSCSQTLNHNVMYWYQQKSSQAPKLLFHYYDKDFNNEADTPDNFQSRRPNTSFCFLDIRSPGLGDTAMYLCATSRAGISPNKNIQYFGAGTRLSVL.

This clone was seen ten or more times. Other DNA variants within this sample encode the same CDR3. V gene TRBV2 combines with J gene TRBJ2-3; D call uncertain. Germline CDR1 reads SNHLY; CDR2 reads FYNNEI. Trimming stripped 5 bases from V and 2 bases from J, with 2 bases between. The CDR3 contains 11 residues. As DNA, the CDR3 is TGTGCCAGCAGTTACACAGATACGCAGTATTTT. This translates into CASSYTDTQYF.

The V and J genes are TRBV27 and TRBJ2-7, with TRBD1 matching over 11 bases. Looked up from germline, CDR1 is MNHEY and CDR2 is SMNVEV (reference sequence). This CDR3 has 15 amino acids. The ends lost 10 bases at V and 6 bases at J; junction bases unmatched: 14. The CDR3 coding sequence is TGTGCCATCGGACACCCGGGACAGGGGGTAAGCGAGCAGTACTTC. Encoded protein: CAIGHPGQGVSEQYF.

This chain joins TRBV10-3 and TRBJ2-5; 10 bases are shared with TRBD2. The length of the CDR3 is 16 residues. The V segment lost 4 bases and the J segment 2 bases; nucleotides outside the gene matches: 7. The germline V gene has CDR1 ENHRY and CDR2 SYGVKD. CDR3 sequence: CAISGSGGRLQETQYF. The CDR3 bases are TGTGCCATCAGTGGTAGCGGGGGGCGGCTGCAAGAGACCCAGTACTTC.